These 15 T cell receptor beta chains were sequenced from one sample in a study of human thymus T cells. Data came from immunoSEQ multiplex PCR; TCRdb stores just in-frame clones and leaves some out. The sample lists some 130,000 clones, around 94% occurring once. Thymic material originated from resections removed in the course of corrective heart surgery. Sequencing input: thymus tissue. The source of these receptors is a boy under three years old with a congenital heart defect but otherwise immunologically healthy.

CDR3 region: CASSLGLGLADNEQFF. In DNA form, the CDR3 reads TGTGCCAGCAGCTTAGGGCTGGGACTAGCGGACAATGAGCAGTTCTTC. The chain carries TRBV11-3 and TRBJ2-1, with 11 bases that match TRBD2. Germline V gene lookup returns CDR1 SGHNT and CDR2 YENEEA. V lost 1 base to trimming and J lost 5 bases; unmatched junction nucleotides: 4. The CDR3 sequence is 16 residues long.

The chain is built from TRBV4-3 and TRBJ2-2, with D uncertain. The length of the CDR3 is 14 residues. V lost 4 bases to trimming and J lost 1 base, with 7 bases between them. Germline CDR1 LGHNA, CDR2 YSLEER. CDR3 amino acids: CASSRRRNTGELFF. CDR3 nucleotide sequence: TGCGCCAGCAGCCGTCGACGGAACACCGGGGAGCTGTTTTTT.

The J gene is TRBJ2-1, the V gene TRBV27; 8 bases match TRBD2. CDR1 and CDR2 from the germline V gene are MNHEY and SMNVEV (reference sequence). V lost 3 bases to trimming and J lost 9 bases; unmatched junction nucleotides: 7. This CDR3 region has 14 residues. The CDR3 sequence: CASSFPDSGAEQFF. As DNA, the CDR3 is TGTGCCAGCAGTTTTCCTGATAGCGGGGCTGAGCAGTTCTTC.

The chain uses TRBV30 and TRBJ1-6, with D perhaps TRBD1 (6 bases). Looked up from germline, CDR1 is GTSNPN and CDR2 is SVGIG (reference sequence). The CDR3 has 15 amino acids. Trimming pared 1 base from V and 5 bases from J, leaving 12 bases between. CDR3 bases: TGTGCCTGGAGTGGACTCGGGACAAATAATTCACCCCTCCACTTT. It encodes CAWSGLGTNNSPLHF.

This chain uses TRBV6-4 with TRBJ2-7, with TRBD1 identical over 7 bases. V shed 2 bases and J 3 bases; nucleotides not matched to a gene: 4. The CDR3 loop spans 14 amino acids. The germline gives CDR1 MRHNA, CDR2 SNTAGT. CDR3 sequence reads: CASSDDREIYEQYF. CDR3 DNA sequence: TGTGCCAGCAGTGACGACAGGGAGATCTACGAGCAGTACTTC.

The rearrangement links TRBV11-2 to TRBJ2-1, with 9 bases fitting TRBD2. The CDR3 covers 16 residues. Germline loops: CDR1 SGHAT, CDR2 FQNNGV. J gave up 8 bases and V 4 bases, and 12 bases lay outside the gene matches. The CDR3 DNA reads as TGTGCCAGCAGCTCCACTCGGCAGCGGGGGGTGCATGAGCAGTTCTTC. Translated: CASSSTRQRGVHEQFF.

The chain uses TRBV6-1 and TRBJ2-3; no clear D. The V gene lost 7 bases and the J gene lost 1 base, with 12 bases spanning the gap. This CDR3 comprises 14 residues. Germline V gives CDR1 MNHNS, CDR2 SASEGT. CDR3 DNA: TGTGCCAGCAATAAGGGTCTTGGCACAGATACGCAGTATTTT. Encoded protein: CASNKGLGTDTQYF.

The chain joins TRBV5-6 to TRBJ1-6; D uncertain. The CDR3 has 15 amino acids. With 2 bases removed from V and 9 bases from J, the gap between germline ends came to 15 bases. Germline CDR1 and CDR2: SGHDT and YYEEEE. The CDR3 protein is CASSFNGPGSSPLHF. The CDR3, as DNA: TGTGCCAGCAGCTTCAACGGCCCGGGGAGTTCACCCCTCCACTTT. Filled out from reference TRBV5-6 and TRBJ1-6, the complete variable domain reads DAGVTQSPTHLIKTRGQQVTLRCSPKSGHDTVSWYQQALGQGPQFIFQYYEEEERQRGNFPDRFSGHQFPNYSSELNVNALLLGDSALYLCASSFNGPGSSPLHFGNGTRLTVT.

The chain's CDR3 is CASSPGEVEALNTEAFF. The CDR3 bases are TGTGCCAGCAGCCCAGGGGAGGTGGAGGCCCTCAACACTGAAGCTTTCTTT. This rearrangement joins TRBV28 to TRBJ1-1, with TRBD1 as a possible D gene (6 bases). Germline-derived CDR1 and CDR2 are MDHEN and SYDVKM. CDR3 length: 17 residues. Trimming cost V 6 bases and J 2 bases, with 22 bases left between them.

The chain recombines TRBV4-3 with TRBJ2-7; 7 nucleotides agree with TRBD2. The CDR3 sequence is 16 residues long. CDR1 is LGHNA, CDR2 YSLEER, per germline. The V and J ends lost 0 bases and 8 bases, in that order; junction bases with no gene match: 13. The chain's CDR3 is CASSQDKVSGETKQYF. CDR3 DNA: TGCGCCAGCAGCCAAGATAAAGTGAGCGGGGAGACAAAGCAGTACTTC.

The CDR3 DNA follows: TGTGCCAGCACCTCGGGGGGCTCCCCGAATACGCAGTATTTT. Its translation: CASTSGGSPNTQYF. J is TRBJ2-3 and V is TRBV2; D possibly corresponds to TRBD2 (7 bases). Per germline, CDR1 SNHLY and CDR2 FYNNEI. The ends were cut back, 7 bases at V and 7 bases at J, with 18 bases in the middle. The CDR3 totals 14 residues. The full variable domain, completed using reference TRBV2 and TRBJ2-3, is EPEVTQTPSHQVTQMGQEVILRCVPISNHLYFYWYRQILGQKVEFLVSFYNNEISEKSEIFDDQFSVERPDGSNFTLKIRSTKLEDSAMYFCASTSGGSPNTQYFGPGTRLTVL.

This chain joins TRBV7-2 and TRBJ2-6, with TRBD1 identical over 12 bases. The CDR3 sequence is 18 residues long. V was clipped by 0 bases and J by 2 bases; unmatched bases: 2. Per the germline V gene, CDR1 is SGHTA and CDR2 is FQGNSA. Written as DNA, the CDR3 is TGTGCCAGCAGCTTAGCGGGACAGGGGGCGACTGGGGCCAACGTCCTGACTTTC. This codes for CASSLAGQGATGANVLTF.

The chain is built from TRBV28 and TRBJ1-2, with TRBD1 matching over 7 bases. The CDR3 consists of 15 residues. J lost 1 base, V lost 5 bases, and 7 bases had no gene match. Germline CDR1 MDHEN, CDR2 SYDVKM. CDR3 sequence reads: CASSPQGNLNYGYTF. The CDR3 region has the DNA TGTGCCAGCAGTCCACAGGGGAATCTTAACTATGGCTACACCTTC.

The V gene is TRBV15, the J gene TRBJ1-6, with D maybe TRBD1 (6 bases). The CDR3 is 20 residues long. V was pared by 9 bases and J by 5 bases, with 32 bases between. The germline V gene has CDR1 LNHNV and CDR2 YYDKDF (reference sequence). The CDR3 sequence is CATSPQKVTGAAKHNSPLHF. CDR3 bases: TGTGCCACTTCACCCCAGAAGGTTACGGGGGCGGCTAAACATAATTCACCCCTCCACTTT.

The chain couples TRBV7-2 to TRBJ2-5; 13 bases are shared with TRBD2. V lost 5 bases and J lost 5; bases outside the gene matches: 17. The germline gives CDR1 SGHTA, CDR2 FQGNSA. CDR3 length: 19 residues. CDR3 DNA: TGTGCCAGCAGCCCGCAAAGTGAGACTAGCGGGGGGTCCCGGGAGACCCAGTACTTC. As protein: CASSPQSETSGGSRETQYF.